This TCR beta chain is from a study of somatic mutations in cytotoxic T cells in rheumatoid arthritis. Findings and limits, study-wide: The study found no significant difference in CD8+ T-cell clonality between rheumatoid arthritis patients and age-matched healthy controls. Each of 8 out of 65 patients had a largest CD8+ clone that made up more than 20% of CD8+ cells.

The method was immunoSEQ multiplex PCR; TCRdb's version includes in-frame clones alone and lacks a portion of them. The top ten clones hold roughly 4.4% of a sample with some 16,000 clones, over 65% of them seen once. This CDR3 contains 15 residues. J was trimmed by 5 bases and V by 8 bases; bases with no gene match: 15. Germline loops: CDR1 LGHNA, CDR2 YNFKEQ. Isolating CD4+ and CD8+ cells involved positive magnetic bead selection on an AutoMACS. Their purity was then checked by flow cytometry. On this clone: Its antigen remains unidentified.

The rearrangement uses TRBV4-2 and TRBJ2-7; 7 bases line up with TRBD1. The sequencing sample was made of CD8+ T cells sorted from blood. This clonotype was obtained from an adult with rheumatoid arthritis. The CDR3 nucleotides are TGTGCCAGCTCCCTACAAAGGGGGCCGGGAAACGAGCAGTACTTC. It encodes CASSLQRGPGNEQYF.